This record covers a single T cell receptor (beta chain). This entry is derived from a study of cytomegalovirus exposure and HLA in healthy donors. PCR was performed using 60 Vbeta and 13 Jbeta primers. Assay used: immunoSEQ multiplex PCR; TCRdb lists only in-frame clones, some missing. Among approximately 100,000 clones listed, around three quarters were seen once. Material: PBMCs. This clonotype was sampled from a human donor in good health.

CDR3 region: CASRDDRVAQPQHF. The CDR3 coding sequence is TGTGCCAGCAGAGACGACAGGGTCGCTCAGCCCCAGCATTTT. The V call is TRBV28, the J call TRBJ1-5, with TRBD1 matching over 7 bases. The CDR3 runs to 14 residues. Germline-derived CDR1 and CDR2 are MDHEN and SYDVKM. Losses at the gene ends were 6 bases for V and 6 bases for J; bases not matched to a gene: 8. The entire variable domain, with the rest obtained from reference TRBV28 and TRBJ1-5, is as follows: DVKVTQSSRYLVKRTGEKVFLECVQDMDHENMFWYRQDPGLGLRLIYFSYDVKMKEKGDIPEGYSVSREKKERFSLILESASTNQTSMYLCASRDDRVAQPQHFGDGTRLSIL.